These 2 T cell receptor beta chains share one sample of origin, sequenced in a study of OX40 agonist ivuxolimab in advanced cancers. Preparation of the library involved the immunoSEQ multiplex PCR assay. TCRdb stores this immuneACCESS table with in-frame sequences only. Part of the clones is absent; in the studies checked, under half of the shortfall reflects unresolved V genes, and no reason is known for the rest. In all, the sample holds tens of thousands of clones, and around 89% of those were seen once. The top ten hold roughly 11% of the sample. The source was CD4+ or CD8+ T cells sorted from blood, collected in a trial of the OX40 agonist ivuxolimab. Receptors originate from an adult with an advanced solid tumor such as melanoma, head and neck, liver or kidney cancer.

V and J are TRBV13 and TRBJ2-7, with 10 bases aligning to TRBD1. V shed 5 bases and J 3 bases; nucleotides not matched to a gene: 1. The CDR3 consists of 13 residues. Germline CDR1 and CDR2: PRHDT and FYEKMQ (reference sequence). This chain's CDR3 is CASSGQGGYEQYF. For the CDR3, the DNA is TGTGCCAGCAGCGGACAGGGGGGCTACGAGCAGTACTTC.

The rearrangement links TRBV13 to TRBJ1-1; D not resolved. The CDR3 is 14 residues long. Germline loops: CDR1 PRHDT, CDR2 FYEKMQ (reference sequence). V lost 2 bases and J 6 bases, leaving 13 bases between the germline ends. In DNA form, the CDR3 reads TGTGCCAGCAGCTTAAATTCTTTCGGCGCTGAAGCTTTCTTT. This gives the protein CASSLNSFGAEAFF. The entire variable domain, with the rest obtained from reference TRBV13 and TRBJ1-1, is as follows: AAGVIQSPRHLIKEKRETATLKCYPIPRHDTVYWYQQGPGQDPQFLISFYEKMQSDKGSIPDRFSAQQFSDYHSELNMSSLELGDSALYFCASSLNSFGAEAFFGQGTRLTVV.